A single sample gave rise to the 9 T cell receptor beta chains below, sequenced in a study of blood T cell repertoires in COVID-19. The method was immunoSEQ multiplex PCR; TCRdb's version includes in-frame clones alone and lacks a portion of them. The table includes under 300,000 clones, about 80% detected once. The specimen was peripheral blood. The source is a woman aged 80 or over with active or convalescent COVID-19.

The chain recombines TRBV7-2 with TRBJ2-7, with D possibly matching TRBD2 (5 bases). V lost 5 bases, J lost 2 bases, and 13 bases lay in between. The length of the CDR3 is 14 residues. CDR1 is SGHTA, CDR2 FQGNSA, per germline. The CDR3 DNA sequence: TGTGCCAGCAGCCCACGGACTGCTGCCTACGAGCAGTACTTC. Translation gives CASSPRTAAYEQYF.

The CDR3 DNA sequence: TGCGCCAGCAGCCGGACAGGGGACGAGCAGTACTTC. Protein: CASSRTGDEQYF. This chain links TRBV5-1 with TRBJ2-7; 9 nucleotides match TRBD1. The CDR3 totals 12 residues. Germline-derived CDR1 and CDR2 are SGHRS and YFSETQ. Trimming cost V 4 bases and J 5 bases; bases outside gene matches: 1.

The chain links TRBV9 to TRBJ1-2, with 9 bases matching TRBD1. J was trimmed by 1 base and V by 1 base; bases with no gene match: 2. This CDR3 has 15 residues. From germline, CDR1 is SGDLS and CDR2 YYNGEE. The CDR3 coding sequence is TGTGCCAGCAGCGTACCGACAGGGGGTAACTATGGCTACACCTTC. Protein product: CASSVPTGGNYGYTF.

The rearrangement links TRBV29-1 to TRBJ2-5, with D possibly TRBD2 on 6 matching bases. V was clipped by 3 bases and J by 6 bases, with 11 bases between them. The CDR3 consists of 12 residues. The germline gives CDR1 SQVTM, CDR2 ANQGSEA. This CDR3 reads CSVDPRTKTQYF. CDR3 nucleotides: TGCAGCGTTGACCCCAGGACTAAGACCCAGTACTTC.

This chain links TRBV20-1 with TRBJ1-2, with D possibly being TRBD1 (5 bases). The CDR3 covers 11 residues. The V end lost 8 bases, the J end lost 4 bases, and 11 bases lay between the germline ends. Per germline, CDR1 DFQATT and CDR2 SNEGSKA (reference sequence). CDR3 region: CSTGGVYGYTF. DNA of the CDR3: TGCAGTACGGGGGGGGTCTATGGCTACACCTTC.

The genes are TRBV7-9 and TRBJ1-5; tentative D call: TRBD1 (5 bases). Trimming took 0 bases from V and 6 from J, leaving 12 bases between them. The germline CDR1 and CDR2 sequences are SEHNR and FQNEAQ (reference sequence). The CDR3 sequence is 15 residues long. The DNA of the CDR3 is TGTGCCAGCAGCTTAGCGGGGGGGTCGTCTCAGCCCCAGCATTTT. It specifies CASSLAGGSSQPQHF.

The V gene is TRBV6-6, the J gene TRBJ1-6; 9 nucleotides match TRBD1. This CDR3 is built from 15 residues. Germline CDR1 reads MNHNY; CDR2 reads SVGAGI (reference sequence). Losses at the gene ends were 6 bases for V and 7 bases for J; bases not matched to a gene: 7. The CDR3 region has the DNA TGTGCCAGCAGCCTCCAGGGACAGGGAAATTCACCCCTCCACTTT. Its protein product is CASSLQGQGNSPLHF.

CDR3 region: CASSENWRDTEAFF. CDR3 sequence (DNA): TGTGCCAGCAGTGAAAATTGGCGGGACACTGAAGCTTTCTTT. The chain has TRBV6-1 and TRBJ1-1; D call uncertain. The V and J ends lost 2 bases and 3 bases respectively, with 10 bases between them. CDR3 length equals 14 residues. CDR1 MNHNS and CDR2 SASEGT come from the germline V gene.

The chain recombines TRBV10-1 with TRBJ1-2; perhaps TRBD1 as D (5 bases). There are 17 residues in the CDR3. Germline V gives CDR1 WNHNN, CDR2 SYGVQD (reference sequence). Trimming took off 5 bases at V and 1 base at J, with 20 bases between the two ends. The CDR3 here is CASSTSVATTVNYGYTF. The CDR3 DNA follows: TGCGCCAGCAGTACCTCCGTCGCCACGACAGTTAACTATGGCTACACCTTC.